This is a list of T cell receptor beta chains from one sample in a study of T cells in Graves' hyperthyroidism and ophthalmopathy. TCRdb re-called the multiplex PCR reads with MiXCR, one entry per CDR3 protein. This sample carries a few hundred thousand distinct CDR3 sequences, more than 45% of them seen once, and the ten largest clones take approximately 7.5%. The sample was peripheral blood or thyroid tissue (not recorded which). The receptors here all came from a woman between 18 and 30 years old with Graves' hyperthyroidism. CDR3s include the opening cysteine and the closing phenylalanine or tryptophan. D genes are given only for firm matches. Size is stated for part of the rows, as once, few or many counts, or as a class when the clone is expanded.

J: TRBJ1-1
size: .
D: .
V: TRBV7-6
CDR3: CASSLEAGGAFF
DNA: TGTGCCAGCAGCTTAGAGGCAGGAGGGGCTTTCTTT

J: TRBJ1-1
size: many
D: .
V: TRBV3-1
CDR3: CASSQGLQEAFF
DNA: TGTGCCAGCAGCCAAGGTCTCCAAGAAGCTTTCTTT

J: TRBJ2-5
size: .
D: .
V: TRBV11-1
CDR3: CASSLMVQETQYF
DNA: TGTGCCAGCAGCCTCATGGTCCAAGAGACCCAGTACTTC

J: TRBJ1-4
size: many
D: .
V: TRBV5-1
CDR3: CASSLEGTHNEKLFF
DNA: TGCGCCAGCAGCCTAGAGGGGACCCACAACGAAAAACTGTTTTTT

J: TRBJ1-2
size: few
D: .
V: TRBV29-1
CDR3: CSENRDHGYTF
DNA: TGCAGCGAAAACAGGGACCATGGCTACACCTTC

J: TRBJ2-7
size: .
D: TRBD2
V: TRBV10-3
CDR3: CAISDREASGGDHEQYF
DNA: TGTGCCATCAGTGACCGGGAGGCATCGGGAGGAGACCATGAGCAGTACTTC

J: TRBJ2-7
size: many
D: TRBD2
V: TRBV20-1
CDR3: CSAGTSGIEQYF
DNA: TGCAGTGCTGGGACTAGCGGGATTGAGCAGTACTTC

J: TRBJ1-3
size: .
D: .
V: TRBV7-9
CDR3: CASSLGPAENTIYF
DNA: TGTGCCAGCAGCTTAGGGCCAGCGGAGAACACCATATATTTT

J: TRBJ2-7
size: .
D: TRBD2
V: TRBV20-1
CDR3: CSALISGGFDEQYF
DNA: TGCAGTGCTCTGATTAGCGGGGGTTTTGATGAGCAGTACTTC

J: TRBJ1-5
size: once
D: .
V: TRBV7-2
CDR3: CASSLELAGGPNQPQHF
DNA: TGTGCCAGCAGCTTAGAGCTAGCGGGAGGTCCAAATCAGCCCCAGCATTTT

J: TRBJ2-3
size: .
D: TRBD2
V: TRBV7-9
CDR3: CASSASGSFDTQYF
DNA: TGTGCCAGCTCGGCTAGCGGGAGTTTCGATACGCAGTATTTT

J: TRBJ2-5
size: many
D: .
V: TRBV24-1
CDR3: CATSDSTRVLKTQYF
DNA: TGTGCCACCAGTGATTCTACCAGGGTTCTAAAGACCCAGTACTTC

J: TRBJ2-2
size: many
D: TRBD1
V: TRBV10-3
CDR3: CASGDRQTNTGELFF
DNA: TGTGCCTCCGGGGACAGGCAAACGAACACCGGGGAGCTGTTTTTT

J: TRBJ1-2
size: many
D: .
V: TRBV5-5
CDR3: CASSLGTDPNYGYTF
DNA: TGTGCCAGCAGCCTAGGGACGGATCCTAACTATGGCTACACCTTC

J: TRBJ2-7
size: many
D: .
V: TRBV11-2
CDR3: CASSMPEEDTGREQYF
DNA: TGTGCCAGCAGCATGCCCGAGGAGGACACGGGACGGGAGCAGTACTTC

J: TRBJ2-1
size: .
D: .
V: TRBV5-1
CDR3: CASSLGVADDEQFF
DNA: TGCGCCAGCAGCTTGGGCGTAGCAGACGATGAGCAGTTCTTC

J: TRBJ2-5
size: .
D: TRBD1
V: TRBV13
CDR3: CASSLGLRGTETQYF
DNA: TGTGCCAGCAGCTTAGGCCTCAGGGGGACAGAGACCCAGTACTTC

J: TRBJ2-5
size: .
D: .
V: TRBV10-2
CDR3: CASTGLGQQETQYF
DNA: TGCGCCAGCACCGGACTCGGGCAGCAAGAGACCCAGTACTTC

J: TRBJ1-3
size: many
D: TRBD1
V: TRBV4-2
CDR3: CASSSPGGGNTIYF
DNA: TGTGCCAGCAGCTCCCCAGGGGGAGGAAACACCATATATTTT

J: TRBJ1-2
size: many
D: .
V: TRBV28
CDR3: CASSFLVTADGNYGYTF
DNA: TGTGCCAGCAGTTTCCTAGTTACCGCGGACGGGAACTATGGCTACACCTTC

J: TRBJ1-5
size: few
D: .
V: TRBV6-6
CDR3: CASSYSRGNSNQPQHF
DNA: TGTGCCAGCAGTTACTCGAGAGGGAACAGCAATCAGCCCCAGCATTTT

J: TRBJ2-5
size: .
D: .
V: TRBV29-1
CDR3: CSVVDRVTQYF
DNA: TGCAGCGTTGTGGACAGAGTGACCCAGTACTTC

J: TRBJ2-2
size: .
D: .
V: TRBV4-1
CDR3: CASSQAEEAQGSTGELFF
DNA: TGCGCCAGCAGCCAAGCGGAGGAAGCCCAGGGAAGCACCGGGGAGCTGTTTTTT

J: TRBJ1-2
size: many
D: TRBD1
V: TRBV4-2
CDR3: CASSQEALTGGGYGYTF
DNA: TGTGCCAGCAGCCAAGAGGCCCTGACAGGGGGGGGCTATGGCTACACCTTC

J: TRBJ1-1
size: many
D: TRBD1
V: TRBV24-1
CDR3: CATSDYRGREAFF
DNA: TGTGCCACCAGTGATTACAGGGGACGTGAAGCTTTCTTT

J: TRBJ2-7
size: once
D: TRBD2
V: TRBV20-1
CDR3: CSAREVAGVIDEQYF
DNA: TGCAGTGCTAGAGAAGTAGCGGGAGTCATCGATGAGCAGTACTTC